Listed here are 8 T cell receptor beta chains from one sample, sequenced in a study of T cell clonotyping in hematopoietic cell transplantation. This sample's time point: recipient sample about 28 days before transplant, after cytoreduction. TCRdb's table, derived via immunoSEQ multiplex PCR, lists solely in-frame clones and lacks some. Of 20,000 or so clones in the sample, roughly nine tenths were seen once. The input for sequencing was peripheral blood mononuclear cells, taken before stem cell transplant. The receptor source for this set is a man between 18 and 29 years old with biphenotypic leukemia. Some clones in this sample may be carry-over from other donors' samples.

The V call is TRBV5-1, the J call TRBJ2-4; TRBD1 aligns across 9 bases. Germline lookup yields CDR1 SGHRS and CDR2 YFSETQ. The CDR3 is 15 residues long. J was trimmed by 3 bases and V by 2 bases; bases with no gene match: 3. CDR3: CASSFGQGSKNIQYF. CDR3 DNA: TGCGCCAGCAGCTTCGGACAGGGGAGCAAAAACATTCAGTACTTC.

This chain uses TRBV5-8 with TRBJ2-7; D is possibly TRBD1 (5 bases). This CDR3 has 15 residues. Deletions cut 5 bases from V and 5 bases from J, with 20 bases between. The V gene's germline CDR1 is SGHTS and CDR2 YDEGEE. The chain's CDR3 is CASSGLGVLSHEQYF. The CDR3 DNA is TGTGCCAGCAGTGGGTTAGGGGTTTTGTCCCACGAGCAGTACTTC.

The J gene is TRBJ1-6, the V gene TRBV10-3, with 9 bases matching TRBD1. Trimming removed 3 bases from V and 8 bases from J; junction bases left unmatched: 5. The germline gives CDR1 ENHRY, CDR2 SYGVKD. The CDR3 sequence is 15 residues long. The CDR3 nucleotides are TGTGCCATCAGTGATTTACAGGGGGCGGATTCACCCCTCCACTTT. Translated, it gives CAISDLQGADSPLHF.

V usage is TRBV2 and J usage is TRBJ2-7, with TRBD2 as a possible D gene (6 bases). V was cut by 0 bases and J by 3 bases, with 15 bases left in between. Germline V lookup: CDR1 SNHLY, CDR2 FYNNEI. This CDR3 is 16 amino acids long. The CDR3 sequence is CASSEAIFAGIYEQYF. CDR3 DNA: TGTGCCAGCAGTGAAGCGATTTTTGCGGGAATCTACGAGCAGTACTTC. Combining the CDR3 with reference TRBV2 and TRBJ2-7 gives the whole variable domain EPEVTQTPSHQVTQMGQEVILRCVPISNHLYFYWYRQILGQKVEFLVSFYNNEISEKSEIFDDQFSVERPDGSNFTLKIRSTKLEDSAMYFCASSEAIFAGIYEQYFGPGTRLTVT.

This rearrangement joins TRBV10-3 to TRBJ1-2; 7 bases map to TRBD1. After removal of 6 bases from V and 2 bases from J, the junction contained 6 bases not matched to a gene. Germline V gene data show CDR1 as ENHRY and CDR2 as SYGVKD. The CDR3 is made up of 14 amino acids. CDR3 sequence: CAISFRQGNYGYTF. For the CDR3, the DNA is TGTGCCATCAGCTTCAGACAGGGAAACTATGGCTACACCTTC.

This chain links TRBV19 with TRBJ1-2, with D hard to call. The CDR3 runs to 13 residues. Germline V gene lookup returns CDR1 LNHDA and CDR2 SQIVND (reference sequence). Trimming took 1 base from V and 3 from J, leaving 6 bases between them. CDR3 nucleotides: TGTGCCAGTAGTATAGGCCTGTACTATGGCTACACCTTC. It encodes CASSIGLYYGYTF.

CDR3 amino acids: CASSIGQGGNTIYF. The CDR3 nucleotides are TGTGCCAGTAGTATAGGACAGGGCGGAAACACCATATATTTT. This chain connects TRBV19 to TRBJ1-3, with 7 bases lining up with TRBD1. J gave up 4 bases and V 1 base, and 1 base lay outside the gene matches. This CDR3 is built from 14 residues. Germline V lookup: CDR1 LNHDA, CDR2 SQIVND (reference sequence).

V and J are TRBV6-6 and TRBJ2-2; D assignment may be TRBD1 or TRBD2 (5 bases each). The CDR3 extends over 16 amino acids. Germline V gene data show CDR1 as MNHNY and CDR2 as SVGAGI (reference sequence). V lost 2 bases, J lost 6 bases, and 16 bases lay in between. The CDR3 region is CASSYGDPSGAGELFF. The CDR3 DNA reads as TGTGCCAGCAGTTACGGGGACCCTTCGGGTGCCGGGGAGCTGTTTTTT.